The 21 T cell receptor beta chains below all came from one sample that was sequenced in a study of CD4+ T cells in melanoma. Using immunoSEQ multiplex PCR, the repertoire was profiled, and TCRdb retains in-frame clones only, with some absent. Of 13,000 or so clones listed, 68% are singletons. The sequencing input was cells from a culture (not recorded whether cultured in vitro). The receptors shown here come from a human donor with melanoma.

V usage is TRBV10-3 and J usage is TRBJ2-7, with D possibly matching TRBD1 (7 bases). The germline V gene has CDR1 ENHRY and CDR2 SYGVKD. The ends were cut back, 10 bases at V and 3 bases at J, with 16 bases in the middle. This CDR3 comprises 13 residues. CDR3 sequence (DNA): TGTGCCAGCCGGAGGGACAGTGTCTACGAGCAGTACTTC. It is translated as CASRRDSVYEQYF.

The chain uses TRBV18 and TRBJ2-4; no reliable D call. CDR3 length: 15 residues. Germline values: CDR1 KGHSH, CDR2 LQKENI. The V and J ends lost 0 bases and 7 bases respectively, with 13 bases between them. This CDR3 reads CASSPPLFLGNIQYF. Here the CDR3 DNA reads TGTGCCAGCTCACCACCTCTCTTCTTGGGGAACATTCAGTACTTC. The full variable domain, completed using reference TRBV18 and TRBJ2-4, is NAGVMQNPRHLVRRRGQEARLRCSPMKGHSHVYWYRQLPEEGLKFMVYLQKENIIDESGMPKERFSAEFPKEGPSILRIQQVVRGDSAAYFCASSPPLFLGNIQYFGAGTRLSVL.

The CDR3 reads CASSYQYTQNGYTF. CDR3 bases: TGTGCCAGCAGTTACCAATACACACAGAATGGCTACACCTTC. The chain is built from TRBV6-5 and TRBJ1-2; D uncertain. The germline CDR1 and CDR2 sequences are MNHEY and SVGAGI. The V end was cut by 2 bases, the J end by 6 bases, with 13 bases between. The CDR3 has 14 amino acids.

This clone was seen only a few times. This chain connects TRBV5-1 to TRBJ1-2; D gene unclear. V lost 7 bases and J 4 bases, leaving 14 bases between the germline ends. The germline gives CDR1 SGHRS, CDR2 YFSETQ. CDR3 length: 13 residues. The CDR3 DNA reads as TGCGCCAGCGGGTCTGCGGGGAGCTATGGCTACACCTTC. Its protein product is CASGSAGSYGYTF.

This clone was seen more than once but under ten times. The chain carries TRBV27 and TRBJ1-3; D is undetermined. Trimming removed 6 bases from V and 0 bases from J, with 6 bases in between. CDR3 length equals 13 residues. CDR1 and CDR2 from the germline V gene are MNHEY and SMNVEV (reference sequence). The CDR3: CASRVNSGNTIYF. DNA of the CDR3: TGTGCCAGCAGGGTAAACTCTGGAAACACCATATATTTT.

The chain links TRBV6-5 to TRBJ1-5, with D maybe TRBD1 (6 bases). The CDR3 consists of 15 residues. V dropped 2 bases and J dropped 3 bases, with 11 bases sitting between them. The germline CDR1 and CDR2 sequences are MNHEY and SVGAGI. The CDR3 region is CASSYDGGLNQPQHF. CDR3 in DNA: TGTGCCAGCAGTTACGACGGGGGCCTCAATCAGCCCCAGCATTTT.

By its share, this clone is medium-sized. The chain recombines TRBV7-9 with TRBJ1-1; D is possibly TRBD1 (6 bases). The V end lost 5 bases, the J end lost 1 base, and 11 bases lay between the germline ends. Germline CDR1 SEHNR, CDR2 FQNEAQ (reference sequence). CDR3 length: 14 residues. The CDR3, as DNA: TGTGCCAGCAGCCCAAAGACAGGGAACACTGAAGCTTTCTTT. Its translation is CASSPKTGNTEAFF.

The chain uses TRBV29-1 and TRBJ2-7; D call uncertain. Germline values: CDR1 SQVTM, CDR2 ANQGSEA. The V end was cut by 3 bases, the J end by 0 bases, with 9 bases between. The CDR3 length is 13 residues. CDR3 in amino acids: CSVEAISSYEQYF. DNA for the CDR3: TGCAGCGTTGAGGCGATTAGCTCCTACGAGCAGTACTTC.

The chain links TRBV6-5 to TRBJ2-5, with a tentative D call TRBD2 (7 bases). The ends were cut back, 7 bases at V and 1 base at J, with 16 bases in the middle. The CDR3 runs 15 residues. Germline V lookup: CDR1 MNHEY, CDR2 SVGAGI. The CDR3 nucleotides read TGTGCCAGCACACGAAGGGGGGGACGCCAAGAGACCCAGTACTTC. It yields the protein CASTRRGGRQETQYF.

The chain joins TRBV7-8 to TRBJ2-1; D might be TRBD1 (6 bases). The ends were cut back, 6 bases at V and 6 bases at J, with 12 bases in the middle. The CDR3 has 13 residues. Looked up from germline, CDR1 is SGHVS and CDR2 is FQNEAQ. For the CDR3, the DNA is TGTGCCAGCAGGTTGAGGGGGTTCAATGAGCAGTTCTTC. The encoded protein is CASRLRGFNEQFF. Using reference TRBV7-8 and TRBJ2-1 for the parts outside the CDR3, the full variable domain is GAGVSQSPRYKVAKRGQDVALRCDPISGHVSLFWYQQALGQGPEFLTYFQNEAQLDKSGLPSDRFFAERPEGSVSTLKIQRTQQEDSAVYLCASRLRGFNEQFFGPGTRLTVL.

This rearrangement joins TRBV5-5 to TRBJ2-7; 8 bases line up with TRBD1. CDR3 size: 18 residues. Unmatched junction bases numbered 14, after V lost 0 bases and J lost 3 bases. Germline lookup yields CDR1 SGHKS and CDR2 YYEKEE (reference sequence). DNA of the CDR3: TGTGCCAGCAGCTTGGGAGCTGGTCGACAGGGGTTAAGCTACGAGCAGTACTTC. Residues: CASSLGAGRQGLSYEQYF.

The chain has TRBV7-9 and TRBJ2-5, with a possible D match to TRBD2 (6 bases). Germline V gives CDR1 SEHNR, CDR2 FQNEAQ (reference sequence). Trimming removed 4 bases at V and 2 bases at J, with 17 bases between. This CDR3 has 16 residues. The CDR3, as DNA: TGTGCCAGCAGCTCCTTTGGGGGGATCCTTCAAGAGACCCAGTACTTC. This translates into CASSSFGGILQETQYF.

V is TRBV9 and J is TRBJ1-3, with D unresolved. Trimming removed 3 bases at V and 2 bases at J, with 12 bases between. The CDR3 spans 15 residues. Germline V gives CDR1 SGDLS, CDR2 YYNGEE. The CDR3 is CASSASPSTGNTIYF. The CDR3 DNA is TGTGCCAGCAGCGCCAGCCCGAGTACTGGAAACACCATATATTTT.

This clone was seen a few times. The chain combines TRBV11-2 with TRBJ1-6, with TRBD1 matching over 8 bases. With 2 bases clipped from V and 9 bases from J, the junction kept 3 bases outside the gene matches. CDR3 length equals 14 residues. The germline V gene encodes CDR1 SGHAT and CDR2 FQNNGV. CDR3 sequence: CASSLRTGRSPLHF. CDR3 in DNA: TGTGCCAGCAGCTTAAGGACAGGGCGTTCACCCCTCCACTTT. Full variable domain (remainder filled in from reference TRBV11-2 and TRBJ1-6): EAGVAQSPRYKIIEKRQSVAFWCNPISGHATLYWYQQILGQGPKLLIQFQNNGVVDDSQLPKDRFSAERLKGVDSTLKIQPAKLEDSAVYLCASSLRTGRSPLHFGNGTRLTVT.

The chain couples TRBV5-1 to TRBJ1-1; 9 bases are a match to TRBD1. The CDR3 covers 14 residues. V shed 5 bases and J 4 bases; nucleotides not matched to a gene: 6. Germline V CDR1 and CDR2: SGHRS, YFSETQ. The CDR3 loop is CASSRDRGGTEAFF. The CDR3 DNA sequence: TGCGCCAGCAGTCGAGACAGGGGGGGCACTGAAGCTTTCTTT.

The chain combines TRBV7-6 with TRBJ1-4; no definite D call. The CDR3 extends over 17 amino acids. Germline assignment: CDR1 SGHVS and CDR2 FNYEAQ. V was pared by 4 bases and J by 2 bases, with 17 bases between. CDR3 residues: CASSSVPSAGTNEKLFF. CDR3 DNA sequence: TGTGCCAGCAGCTCCGTTCCCTCGGCCGGGACTAATGAAAAACTGTTTTTT.

This clone was seen more than once but under ten times. The rearrangement links TRBV4-1 to TRBJ1-1; D is uncertain. Germline V gene sequence: CDR1 MGHRA, CDR2 YSYEKL. Between the trimmed V and J ends, which lost 4 bases and 0 bases, there was a span of 6 bases. The CDR3 consists of 13 residues. The CDR3 DNA reads TGCGCCAGCAGCCGGCGGGTGAACACTGAAGCTTTCTTT. It encodes CASSRRVNTEAFF.

The chain uses TRBV7-8 and TRBJ2-1; D is perhaps TRBD2 (5 bases). CDR3 length equals 15 residues. Looked up from germline, CDR1 is SGHVS and CDR2 is FQNEAQ. V shed 5 bases and J shed 4 bases, with 15 bases lying between them. This chain's CDR3 is CASSPPGPGYNEQFF. The CDR3 region has the DNA TGTGCCAGCAGCCCCCCGGGTCCGGGGTACAATGAGCAGTTCTTC. Filled out from reference TRBV7-8 and TRBJ2-1, the complete variable domain reads GAGVSQSPRYKVAKRGQDVALRCDPISGHVSLFWYQQALGQGPEFLTYFQNEAQLDKSGLPSDRFFAERPEGSVSTLKIQRTQQEDSAVYLCASSPPGPGYNEQFFGPGTRLTVL.

J is TRBJ1-2 and V is TRBV10-3; unclear D gene. The length of the CDR3 is 12 residues. V was clipped by 3 bases and J by 4 bases, with 6 bases between them. Germline lookup yields CDR1 ENHRY and CDR2 SYGVKD. As DNA, the CDR3 is TGTGCCATCAGTGACAGTTTCTATGGCTACACCTTC. This sequence encodes CAISDSFYGYTF.

The chain uses TRBV7-9 and TRBJ1-3, with 8 bases identical to TRBD1. The CDR3 extends over 14 amino acids. J gave up 2 bases and V 6 bases, and 3 bases lay outside the gene matches. Germline CDR1 reads SEHNR; CDR2 reads FQNEAQ (reference sequence). CDR3 bases: TGTGCCAGCAGTTCACAGGGGGCTGGAAACACCATATATTTT. Translated: CASSSQGAGNTIYF.

The chain uses TRBV5-4 and TRBJ1-1; D remains unclear. Trimming cost V 4 bases and J 1 base, with 8 bases left between them. Looked up from germline, CDR1 is SGHNT and CDR2 is YYREEE (reference sequence). The CDR3 has 13 residues. The CDR3 here is CASSLTANTEAFF. As DNA, the CDR3 is TGTGCCAGCAGCCTAACAGCGAACACTGAAGCTTTCTTT.